This T cell receptor beta chain was observed in a study of cytomegalovirus exposure and HLA in healthy donors. Broader study findings: A few CMV-associated chains proved CMV antigen-specific in vitro.

The V gene's germline CDR1 is MNHEY and CDR2 SMNVEV (reference sequence). Trimming took 5 bases from V and 2 from J; bases not matched to a gene: 4. This CDR3 is built from 14 residues. The PCR had 60 Vbeta and 13 Jbeta primers. Sequencing used immunoSEQ multiplex PCR; TCRdb keeps in-frame clones, though not all of them. The table includes roughly 200,000 clones, around four fifths detected once. Details on this clone: Antigen unknown.

The specimen was PBMCs. The sequence was obtained from a middle-aged man in good health and CMV-seronegative. V is TRBV27 and J is TRBJ1-2, with 8 nucleotides matching TRBD1. The DNA of the CDR3 is TGTGCCAGCAGTGTCCAGGGGGCGAACTATGGCTACACCTTC. It yields the protein CASSVQGANYGYTF.